This note documents a single T cell receptor beta chain sequence. This clonotype registers as medium-sized (0.01 to 0.1%) within its sample. Its antigen is currently not known. Nothing much larger sits one base from this clone, and base qualities are not available. The data belong to a study. TCRdb records Illumina MiSeq as the sequencer. Through fastp at Q25 and MiXCR, TCRdb rebuilt clones from the public reads, retaining in-frame beta chains. Every CDR3 protein is listed once, alongside the most common genes and DNA of its rows. The sample table records about 5,800 distinct CDR3 sequences; roughly 10% of these occur just once. The ten largest account for 5% to 5.5% of the sample. Germline trimming amounts to 6 bases on V and 8 bases on J, with 6 as the count of junction bases outside the gene matches. CDR1 and CDR2 are drawn from the germline V gene: MGHDK, SYGVNS. CDR3 length: 14 amino acids, cysteine to phenylalanine. The retained sequence is limited to the CDR3, 42 bases, with the frame set at the first base.

The TCR originated in a human donor with rheumatoid arthritis. The material sequenced was CD4+ T cells from synovial fluid. The chain is encoded by TRBV25-1 joined to TRBJ1-3; 11 central nucleotides agree with TRBD1. The DNA sequence follows: TGTGCCAGCAGCTTTGGACAGGGGGCAGACACCATATATTTT. Its translation reads: CASSFGQGADTIYF.